The clone carrying this TCR beta chain was observed many times. Antigen unknown. The TCR library protocol attached unique molecular identifiers to the individual cDNA molecules. Each CDR3 protein gets one entry after TCRdb re-called the 5' RACE reads with MiXCR. The sample holds tens of thousands of distinct CDR3 sequences, around 5% seen once. V lost 4 bases to trimming and J lost 10 bases, with 12 bases between them. The CDR3 is 12 amino acids. CDR1 is MNHEY and CDR2 is SMNVEV in the germline V gene (reference sequence). These data originate in a study of early T cells in non-severe SARS-CoV-2 infection. In the study overall: Bulk RNA taken from unsorted whole blood was sequenced, leaving chains unpaired.

Study-wide findings and caveats: A preference for anti-spike CD8 responses marked VDJdb matching, which missed private and CD4 specificities.

Sequencing used whole blood. This receptor was identified in an adult who was a healthcare worker with PCR-confirmed SARS-CoV-2 infection or an uninfected control (not recorded which). The chain is built from TRBV27 and TRBJ2-3; D may be TRBD2 (6 bases). DNA of the CDR3: TGTGCCAGCAGTTCTGACTGGGGGGCGCAGTATTTT. It translates to CASSSDWGAQYF.